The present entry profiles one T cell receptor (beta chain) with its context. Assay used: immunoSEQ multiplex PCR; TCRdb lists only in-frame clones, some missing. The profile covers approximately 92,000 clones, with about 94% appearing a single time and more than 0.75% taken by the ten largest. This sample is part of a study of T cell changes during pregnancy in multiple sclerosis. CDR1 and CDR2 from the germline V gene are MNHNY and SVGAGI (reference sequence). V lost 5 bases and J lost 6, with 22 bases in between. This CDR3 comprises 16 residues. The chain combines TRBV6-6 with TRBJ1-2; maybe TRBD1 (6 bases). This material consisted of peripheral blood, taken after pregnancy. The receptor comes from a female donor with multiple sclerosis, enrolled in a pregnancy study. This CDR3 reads CASSQTGTSLGDGYTF. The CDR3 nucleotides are TGTGCCAGCAGTCAAACCGGGACATCCTTGGGCGATGGCTACACCTTC.